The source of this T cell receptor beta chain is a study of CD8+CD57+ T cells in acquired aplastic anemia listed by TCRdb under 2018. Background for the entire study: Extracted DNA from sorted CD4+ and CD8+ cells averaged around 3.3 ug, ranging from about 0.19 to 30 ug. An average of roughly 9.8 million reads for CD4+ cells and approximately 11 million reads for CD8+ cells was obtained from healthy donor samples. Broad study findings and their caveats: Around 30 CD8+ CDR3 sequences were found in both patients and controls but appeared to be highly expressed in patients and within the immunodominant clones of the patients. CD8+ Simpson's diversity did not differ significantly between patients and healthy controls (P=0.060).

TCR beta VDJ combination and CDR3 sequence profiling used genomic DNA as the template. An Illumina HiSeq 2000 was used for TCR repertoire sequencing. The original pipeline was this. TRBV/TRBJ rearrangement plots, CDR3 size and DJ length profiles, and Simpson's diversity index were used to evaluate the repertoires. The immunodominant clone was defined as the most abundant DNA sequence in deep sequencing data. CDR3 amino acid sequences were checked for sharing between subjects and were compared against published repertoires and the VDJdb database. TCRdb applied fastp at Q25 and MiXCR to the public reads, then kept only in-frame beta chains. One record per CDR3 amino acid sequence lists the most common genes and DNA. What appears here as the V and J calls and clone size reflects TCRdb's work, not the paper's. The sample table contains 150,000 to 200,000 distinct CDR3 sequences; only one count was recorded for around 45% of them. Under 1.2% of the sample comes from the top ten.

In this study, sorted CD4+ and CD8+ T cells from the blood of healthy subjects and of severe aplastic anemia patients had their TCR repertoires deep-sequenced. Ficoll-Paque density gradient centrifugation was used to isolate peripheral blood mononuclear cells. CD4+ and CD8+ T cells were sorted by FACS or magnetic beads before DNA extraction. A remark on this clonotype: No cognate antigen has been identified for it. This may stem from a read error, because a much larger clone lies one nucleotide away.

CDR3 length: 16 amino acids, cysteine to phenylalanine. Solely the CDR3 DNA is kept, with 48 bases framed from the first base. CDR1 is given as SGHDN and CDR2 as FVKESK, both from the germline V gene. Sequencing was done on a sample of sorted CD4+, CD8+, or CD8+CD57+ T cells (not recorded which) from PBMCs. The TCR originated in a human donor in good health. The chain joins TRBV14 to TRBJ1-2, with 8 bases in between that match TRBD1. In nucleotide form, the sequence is TGTGCCAGCAGCCTCGACAGGGGAGACTTTAACCATGGCTACACCTTC. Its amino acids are CASSLDRGDFNHGYTF.